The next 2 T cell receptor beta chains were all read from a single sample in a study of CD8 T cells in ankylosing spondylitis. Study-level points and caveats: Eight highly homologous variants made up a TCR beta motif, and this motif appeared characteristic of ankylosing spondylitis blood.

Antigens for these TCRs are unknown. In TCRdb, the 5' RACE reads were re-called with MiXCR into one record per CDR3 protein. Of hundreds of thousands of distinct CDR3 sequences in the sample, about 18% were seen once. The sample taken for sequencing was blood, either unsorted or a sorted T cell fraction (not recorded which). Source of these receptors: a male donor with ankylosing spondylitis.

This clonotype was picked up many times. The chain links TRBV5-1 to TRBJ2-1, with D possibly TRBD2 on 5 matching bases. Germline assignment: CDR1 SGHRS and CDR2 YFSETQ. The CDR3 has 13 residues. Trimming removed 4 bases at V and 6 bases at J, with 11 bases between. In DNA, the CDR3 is TGCGCCAGCAGCCACACCCGGGGCAATGAGCAGTTCTTC. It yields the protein CASSHTRGNEQFF.

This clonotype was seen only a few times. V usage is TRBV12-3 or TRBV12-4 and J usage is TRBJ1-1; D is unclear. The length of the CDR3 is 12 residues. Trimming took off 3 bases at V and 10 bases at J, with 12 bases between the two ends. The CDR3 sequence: CASSLVREGAFF. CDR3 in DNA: TGTGCCAGCAGTTTGGTACGGGAGGGAGCTTTCTTT.